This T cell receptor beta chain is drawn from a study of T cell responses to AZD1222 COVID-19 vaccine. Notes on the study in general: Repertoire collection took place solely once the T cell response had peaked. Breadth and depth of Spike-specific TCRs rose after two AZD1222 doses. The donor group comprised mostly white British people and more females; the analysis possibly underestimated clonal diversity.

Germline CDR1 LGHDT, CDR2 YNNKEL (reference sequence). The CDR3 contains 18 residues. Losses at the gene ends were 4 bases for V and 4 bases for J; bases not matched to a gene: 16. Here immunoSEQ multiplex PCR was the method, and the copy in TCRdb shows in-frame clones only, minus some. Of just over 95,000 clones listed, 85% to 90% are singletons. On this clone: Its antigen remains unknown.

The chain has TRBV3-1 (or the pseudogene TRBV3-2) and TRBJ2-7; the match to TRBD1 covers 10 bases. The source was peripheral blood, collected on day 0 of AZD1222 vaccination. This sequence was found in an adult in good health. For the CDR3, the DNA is TGTGCCAGCAGCCCTAGGACAGGGGGGCCGTCACGGTCGTACGAGCAGTACTTC. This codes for CASSPRTGGPSRSYEQYF.